This note documents a single T cell receptor beta chain sequence. The data were taken from a study of T cell responses to AZD1222 COVID-19 vaccine. TCRdb's table, derived via immunoSEQ multiplex PCR, lists solely in-frame clones and lacks some. The table includes 83,000 or so clones, roughly 90% detected once. V lost 7 bases to trimming and J lost 3 bases, with 19 bases between them. The germline gives CDR1 SEHNR, CDR2 FQNEAQ (reference sequence). The CDR3 loop spans 16 amino acids. The chain is built from TRBV7-9 and TRBJ1-3; D is ambiguous. The starting material was peripheral blood, obtained on day 0 of MenACWY control vaccination. The clonotype was recovered from an adult in good health. The CDR3: CASTSSPGVDGNTIYF. In nucleotides, the CDR3 is TGTGCCAGCACCTCGTCCCCGGGAGTAGATGGAAACACCATATATTTT.